The entry that follows covers one T cell receptor beta chain sequence. This entry comes from a study of shared clonotypes between healthy human individuals. Study details: CD4 naive cells filled three plates per donor, CD4 memory three, CD8 naive two and CD8 memory one.

At the deep level, the assay was run. TCRdb keeps only in-frame clones here, not all; method: immunoSEQ multiplex PCR. This table holds some 1,600,000 clones, nearly 99% found once. Researchers partitioned CD4+ cells into CD45RA+ naive and CD45RA-negative memory subsets. V lost 5 bases to trimming and J lost 1 base, with 7 bases between them. Germline V gene sequence: CDR1 MNHEY, CDR2 SVGAGI. This CDR3 comprises 13 residues. This clonotype originated in a man under 40 in good health. This rearrangement joins TRBV6-5 to TRBJ2-3; D remains unclear. Sequenced input: naive CD4+ T cells sorted from blood. Subset indicated: CD45RA+ positively selected. The CDR3 sequence is CASSLPGTDTQYF. The CDR3 DNA reads TGTGCCAGCAGTCTCCCTGGCACAGATACGCAGTATTTT.